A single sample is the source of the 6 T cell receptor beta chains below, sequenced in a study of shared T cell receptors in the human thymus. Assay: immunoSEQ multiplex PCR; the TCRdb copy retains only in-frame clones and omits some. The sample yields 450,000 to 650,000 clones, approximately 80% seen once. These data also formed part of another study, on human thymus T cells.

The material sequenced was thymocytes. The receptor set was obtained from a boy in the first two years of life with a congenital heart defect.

Written as DNA, the CDR3 is TGTGCCAGCAGTCGACGGGAGGGGGAGTTAAATACGCAGTATTTT. This codes for CASSRREGELNTQYF. The rearrangement uses TRBV28 and TRBJ2-3; 8 bases map to TRBD2. In germline, CDR1 is MDHEN, CDR2 SYDVKM. This CDR3 contains 15 residues. After removal of 5 bases from V and 7 bases from J, the junction contained 11 bases not matched to a gene.

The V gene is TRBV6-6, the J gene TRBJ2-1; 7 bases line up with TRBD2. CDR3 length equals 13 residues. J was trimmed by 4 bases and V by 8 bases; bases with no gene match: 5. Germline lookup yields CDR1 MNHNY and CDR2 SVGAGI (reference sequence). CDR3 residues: CASVREEYNEQFF. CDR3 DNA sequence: TGTGCCAGCGTCCGGGAGGAATACAATGAGCAGTTCTTC.

The CDR3 DNA sequence: TGTGCCAGCAGTTTGAGCAGGGGTTCCCCCTACGAGCAGTACTTC. This sequence encodes CASSLSRGSPYEQYF. V and J are TRBV28 and TRBJ2-7; possible D gene TRBD1, 6 bases. There are 15 residues in the CDR3. Germline-derived CDR1 and CDR2 are MDHEN and SYDVKM. The V end was cut by 3 bases, the J end by 2 bases, with 14 bases between.

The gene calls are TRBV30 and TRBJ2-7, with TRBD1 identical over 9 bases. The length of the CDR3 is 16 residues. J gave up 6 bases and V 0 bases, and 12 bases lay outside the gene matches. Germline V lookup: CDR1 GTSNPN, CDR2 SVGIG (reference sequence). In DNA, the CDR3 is TGTGCCTGGAGTGTACGACCGGGACAGGGTACCGGCGAGCAGTACTTC. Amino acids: CAWSVRPGQGTGEQYF.

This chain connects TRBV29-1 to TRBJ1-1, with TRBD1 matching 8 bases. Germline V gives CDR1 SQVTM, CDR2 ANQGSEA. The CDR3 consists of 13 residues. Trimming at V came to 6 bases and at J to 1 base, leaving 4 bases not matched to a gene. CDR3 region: CSVSGQANTEAFF. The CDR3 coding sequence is TGCAGCGTGTCGGGACAGGCGAACACTGAAGCTTTCTTT. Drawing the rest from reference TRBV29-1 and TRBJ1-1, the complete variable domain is SAVISQKPSRDICQRGTSLTIQCQVDSQVTMMFWYRQQPGQSLTLIATANQGSEATYESGFVIDKFPISRPNLTFSTLTVSNMSPEDSSIYLCSVSGQANTEAFFGQGTRLTVV.

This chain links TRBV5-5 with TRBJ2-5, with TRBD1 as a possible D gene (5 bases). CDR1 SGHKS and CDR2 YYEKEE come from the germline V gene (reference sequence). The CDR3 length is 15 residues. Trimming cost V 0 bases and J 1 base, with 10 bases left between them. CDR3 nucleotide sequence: TGTGCCAGCAGCTTGGGAGCTCAGGGCCAAGAGACCCAGTACTTC. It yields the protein CASSLGAQGQETQYF.